This T cell receptor beta chain derives from a study of T-cell memory formation after mild COVID-19. Study as a whole: Each donor largely had its own TCR clusters. Study outcomes and limitations: Contracting clones from day 15 to 85 showed balanced CD4/CD8; later expanders favored CD4+.

For this clonotype: Its specificity is not known.

TCRdb fed the 5' RACE reads into MiXCR, producing one record per CDR3 protein. The repertoire has hundreds of thousands of distinct CDR3 sequences, approximately 19% of them found once; the top ten carry more than 20%. V dropped 2 bases and J dropped 2; count of bases not matched to a gene: 6. CDR3 length: 16 residues. Germline V CDR1 and CDR2: KGHSH, LQKENI. Sequenced material: PBMCs or a T cell subset sorted from them (not recorded which). This chain links TRBV18 with TRBJ1-5; 7 bases agree with TRBD1. This TCR came from a man younger than 35 who had mild COVID-19 (a few samples of this study predate the infection). Cell type and time point are not known. CDR3 sequence reads: CASSPSYRGGNQPQHF. CDR3 coding DNA: TGTGCCAGCTCACCATCGTACAGGGGTGGCAATCAGCCCCAGCATTTT.